This T cell receptor (beta chain) was sequenced during a study of T cell repertoires in cytomegalovirus infection. About the research overall: Public TCR beta signatures indicated both CMV infection and matching HLA type. Whole-study results and caveats: There were HLA-C-restricted CMV-specific TCR beta clonotypes dominating the ex vivo response. There were carriers of CMV plus the relevant HLA, and cumulative public TCR beta family frequency identified them.

TCRdb called the reads again in MiXCR, with one record for every CDR3 protein. The sample records approximately 500,000 distinct CDR3 sequences, about 17% being singletons. This clonotype occurred many times. Antigen: not known. Sequencing was carried out using CD8+ T cells from PBMCs. This TCR derives from a human donor in good health (CMV status not recorded). Some clones in this sample may be carry-over from other donors' samples.

CDR3 DNA: TGTGCCAGCAGTTACTCGAGCGACAGGGTTGGAACCTACGAGCAGTACTTC. It codes for CASSYSSDRVGTYEQYF. V is TRBV6-5 and J is TRBJ2-7; 7 bases line up with TRBD1. Germline V gene sequence: CDR1 MNHEY, CDR2 SVGAGI. The CDR3 consists of 17 residues. Trimming removed 0 bases from V and 2 bases from J; junction bases left unmatched: 10.